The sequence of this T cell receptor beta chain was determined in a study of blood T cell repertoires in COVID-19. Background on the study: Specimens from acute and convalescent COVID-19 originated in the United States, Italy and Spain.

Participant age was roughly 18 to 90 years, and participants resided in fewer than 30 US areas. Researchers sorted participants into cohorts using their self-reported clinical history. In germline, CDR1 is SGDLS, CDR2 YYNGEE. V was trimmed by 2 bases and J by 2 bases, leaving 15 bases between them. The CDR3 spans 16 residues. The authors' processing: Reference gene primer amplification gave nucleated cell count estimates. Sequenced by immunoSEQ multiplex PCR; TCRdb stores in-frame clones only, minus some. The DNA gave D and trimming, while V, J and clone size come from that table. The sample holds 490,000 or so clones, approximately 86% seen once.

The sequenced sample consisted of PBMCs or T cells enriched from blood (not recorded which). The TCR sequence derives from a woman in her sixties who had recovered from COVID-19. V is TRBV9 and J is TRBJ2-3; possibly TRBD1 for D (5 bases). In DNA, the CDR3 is TGTGCCAGCAGCGTCAGACACTCCAGGGACACAGATACGCAGTATTTT. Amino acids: CASSVRHSRDTDTQYF.